This T cell receptor (beta chain) was documented in a study of CD8+CD57+ T cells in acquired aplastic anemia. Study information: Healthy donor CD4+ cell samples had a mean of around 10 million reads.

It was genomic DNA that served as the template for profiling TCR beta VDJ and CDR3. TCRdb reanalysed the reads using MiXCR and keeps one entry per CDR3 protein. The sample contains some 68,000 distinct CDR3 sequences, roughly half of which appear only once. This clonotype occurred many times. V lost 3 bases to trimming and J lost 4 bases, with 9 bases between them. The germline V gene encodes CDR1 SEHNR and CDR2 FQNEAQ (reference sequence). CDR3 length: 13 residues. This rearrangement joins TRBV7-9 to TRBJ1-1; tentatively, D is TRBD1 (5 bases). What was sequenced was sorted CD4+, CD8+, or CD8+CD57+ T cells (not recorded which) from PBMCs. The sequence was collected from a human donor in good health, serving as a control. CDR3: CASSLPGTTEAFF. In DNA, the CDR3 is TGTGCCAGCAGCTTGCCTGGGACCACTGAAGCTTTCTTT.